Below, 3 T cell receptor beta chains from the same sample are listed, as sequenced in a study of T cell responses to AZD1222 COVID-19 vaccine. The repertoire was sequenced with immunoSEQ multiplex PCR; TCRdb's copy has only in-frame clones and lacks some. This table holds about 170,000 clones, around 88% found once. The material sequenced was peripheral blood, taken 28 days after the second AZD1222 dose. These receptors were collected from an adult who received the AZD1222 COVID-19 vaccine.

This clone has a handful of counts. In DNA form, the CDR3 reads TGCGCCAGCACGGCCGGGGAATATACGAACACTGAAGCTTTCTTT. It yields the protein CASTAGEYTNTEAFF. This rearrangement joins TRBV5-1 to TRBJ1-1; D unclear. There are 15 residues in the CDR3. Germline loops: CDR1 SGHRS, CDR2 YFSETQ. With 6 bases removed from V and 1 base from J, the gap between germline ends came to 16 bases.

The rearrangement uses TRBV30 and TRBJ1-2; 8 nucleotides align to TRBD1. V lost 1 base, J lost 0 bases, and 1 base stayed unmatched. Germline values: CDR1 GTSNPN, CDR2 SVGIG (reference sequence). CDR3 length: 14 amino acids. DNA of the CDR3: TGTGCCTGGAGTGCAGGGGGCACTAACTATGGCTACACCTTC. Protein sequence: CAWSAGGTNYGYTF. The full variable domain, with the rest looked up from reference TRBV30 and TRBJ1-2, is SQTIHQWPATLVQPVGSPLSLECTVEGTSNPNLYWYRQAAGRGLQLLFYSVGIGQISSEVPQNLSASRPQDRQFILSSKKLLLSDSGFYLCAWSAGGTNYGYTFGSGTRLTVV.

This rearrangement joins TRBV18 to TRBJ2-7; no clear D. The CDR3 spans 12 residues. The V end lost 6 bases, the J end lost 4 bases, and 10 bases lay between the germline ends. CDR1 is KGHSH and CDR2 is LQKENI in the germline V gene. CDR3 DNA: TGTGCCAGCTCCCCCACCCAGTACGAGCAGTACTTC. Translating it yields CASSPTQYEQYF.